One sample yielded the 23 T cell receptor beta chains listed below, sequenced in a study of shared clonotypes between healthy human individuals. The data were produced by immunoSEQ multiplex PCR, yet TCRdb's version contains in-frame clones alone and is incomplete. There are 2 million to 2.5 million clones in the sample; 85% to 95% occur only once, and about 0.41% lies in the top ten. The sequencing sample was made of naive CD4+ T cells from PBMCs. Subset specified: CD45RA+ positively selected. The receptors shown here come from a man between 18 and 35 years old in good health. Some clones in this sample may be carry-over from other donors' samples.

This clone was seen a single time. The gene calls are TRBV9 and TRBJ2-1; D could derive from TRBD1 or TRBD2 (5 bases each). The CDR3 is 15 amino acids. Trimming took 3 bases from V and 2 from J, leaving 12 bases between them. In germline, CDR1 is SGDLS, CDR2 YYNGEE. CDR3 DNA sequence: TGTGCCAGCAGCGAGTCCGGGGACGCCTACAATGAGCAGTTCTTC. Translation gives CASSESGDAYNEQFF.

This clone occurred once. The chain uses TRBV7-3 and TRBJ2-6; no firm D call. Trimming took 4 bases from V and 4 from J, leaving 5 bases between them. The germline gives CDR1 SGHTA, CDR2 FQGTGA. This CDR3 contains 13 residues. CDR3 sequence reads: CASSSIGANVLTF. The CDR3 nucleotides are TGTGCCAGCAGCTCAATCGGGGCCAACGTCCTGACTTTC.

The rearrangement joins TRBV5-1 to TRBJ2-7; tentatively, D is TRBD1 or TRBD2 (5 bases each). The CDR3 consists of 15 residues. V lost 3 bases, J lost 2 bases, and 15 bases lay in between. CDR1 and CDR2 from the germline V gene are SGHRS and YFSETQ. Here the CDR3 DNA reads TGCGCCAGCAGCTCAACGCCGGGACCAGCCTACGAGCAGTACTTC. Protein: CASSSTPGPAYEQYF.

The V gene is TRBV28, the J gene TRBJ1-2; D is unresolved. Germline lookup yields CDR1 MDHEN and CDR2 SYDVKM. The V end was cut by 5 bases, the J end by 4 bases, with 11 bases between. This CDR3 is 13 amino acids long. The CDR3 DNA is TGTGCCAGCAGTCCGCCAGAGGGCTATGGCTACACCTTC. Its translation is CASSPPEGYGYTF.

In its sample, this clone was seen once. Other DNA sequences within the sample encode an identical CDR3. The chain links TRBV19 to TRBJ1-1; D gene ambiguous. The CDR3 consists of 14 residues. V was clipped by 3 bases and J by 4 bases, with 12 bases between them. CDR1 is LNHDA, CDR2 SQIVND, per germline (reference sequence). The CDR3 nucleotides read TGTGCCAGTAGTATTGGCGGAGGAGGCACTGAAGCTTTCTTT. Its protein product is CASSIGGGGTEAFF.

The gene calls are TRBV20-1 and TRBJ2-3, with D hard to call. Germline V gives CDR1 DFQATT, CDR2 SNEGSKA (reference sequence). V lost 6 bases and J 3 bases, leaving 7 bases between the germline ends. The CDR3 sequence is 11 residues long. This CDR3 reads CSAGKTDTQYF. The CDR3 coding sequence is TGCAGTGCAGGGAAGACAGATACGCAGTATTTT.

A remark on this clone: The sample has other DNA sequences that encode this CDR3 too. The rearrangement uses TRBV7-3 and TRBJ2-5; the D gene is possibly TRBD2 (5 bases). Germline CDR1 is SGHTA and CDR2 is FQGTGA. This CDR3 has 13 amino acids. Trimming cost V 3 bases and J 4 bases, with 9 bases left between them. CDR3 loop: CASSLGGLETQYF. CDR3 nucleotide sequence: TGTGCCAGCAGCTTGGGCGGGTTAGAGACCCAGTACTTC.

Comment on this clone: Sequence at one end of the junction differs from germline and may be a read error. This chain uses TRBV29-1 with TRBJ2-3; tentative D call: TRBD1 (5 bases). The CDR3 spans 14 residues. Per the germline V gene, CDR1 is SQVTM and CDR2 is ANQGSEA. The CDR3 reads CSGEGGRATDTQYF. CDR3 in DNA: TGCAGCGGTGAAGGCGGCAGGGCCACAGATACGCAGTATTTT.

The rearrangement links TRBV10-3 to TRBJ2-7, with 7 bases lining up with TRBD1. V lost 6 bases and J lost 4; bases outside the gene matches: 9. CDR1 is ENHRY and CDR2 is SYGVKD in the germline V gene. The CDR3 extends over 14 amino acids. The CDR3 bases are TGTGCCATCAGACCCAGGGGGAGAATTTACGAGCAGTACTTC. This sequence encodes CAIRPRGRIYEQYF.

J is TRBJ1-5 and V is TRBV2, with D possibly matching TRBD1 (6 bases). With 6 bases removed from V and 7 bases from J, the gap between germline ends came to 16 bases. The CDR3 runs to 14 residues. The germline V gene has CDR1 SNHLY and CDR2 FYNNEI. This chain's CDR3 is CASSRSTGLQPQHF. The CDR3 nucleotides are TGTGCCAGCAGCCGAAGTACAGGGTTGCAGCCCCAGCATTTT.

The CDR3 nucleotides are TGTGCCAGCAGTGCCCCAGAAGGTATCTATGGCTACACCTTC. Protein sequence: CASSAPEGIYGYTF. This chain uses TRBV28 with TRBJ1-2, with unresolved D. This CDR3 region has 14 residues. The V end lost 5 bases, the J end lost 4 bases, and 14 bases lay between the germline ends. CDR1 and CDR2 from the germline V gene are MDHEN and SYDVKM.

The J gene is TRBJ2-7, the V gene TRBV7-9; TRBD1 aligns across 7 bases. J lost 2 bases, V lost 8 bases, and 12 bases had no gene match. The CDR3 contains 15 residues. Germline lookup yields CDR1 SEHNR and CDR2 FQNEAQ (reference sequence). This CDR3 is CASQVATGTAYEQYF. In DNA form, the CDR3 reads TGTGCCAGCCAAGTCGCCACCGGGACAGCCTACGAGCAGTACTTC.

Here the CDR3 DNA reads TGTGCCAGCAGCTCCGGGACTAGCGGGTACGAGCAGTACTTC. It translates to CASSSGTSGYEQYF. The rearrangement links TRBV7-9 to TRBJ2-7; 12 bases align to TRBD2. Per germline, CDR1 SEHNR and CDR2 FQNEAQ (reference sequence). This CDR3 has 14 residues. J gave up 4 bases and V 4 bases, and 2 bases lay outside the gene matches.

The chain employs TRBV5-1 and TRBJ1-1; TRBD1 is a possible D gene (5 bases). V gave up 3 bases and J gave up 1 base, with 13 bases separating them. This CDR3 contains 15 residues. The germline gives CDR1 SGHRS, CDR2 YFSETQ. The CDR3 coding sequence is TGCGCCAGCAGCTACCTCCGGGGGAAGAACACTGAAGCTTTCTTT. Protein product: CASSYLRGKNTEAFF.

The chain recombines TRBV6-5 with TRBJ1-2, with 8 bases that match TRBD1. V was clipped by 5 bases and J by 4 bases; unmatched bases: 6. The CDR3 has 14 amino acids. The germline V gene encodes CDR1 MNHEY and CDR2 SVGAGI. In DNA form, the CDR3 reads TGTGCCAGCAGTGCGCAGGGGGCGGTCTATGGCTACACCTTC. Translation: CASSAQGAVYGYTF.

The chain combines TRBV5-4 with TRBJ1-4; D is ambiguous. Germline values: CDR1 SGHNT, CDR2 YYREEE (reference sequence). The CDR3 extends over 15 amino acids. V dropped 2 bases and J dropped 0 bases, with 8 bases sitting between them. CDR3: CASSFKSATNEKLFF. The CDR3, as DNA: TGTGCCAGCAGCTTTAAGAGTGCAACTAATGAAAAACTGTTTTTT.

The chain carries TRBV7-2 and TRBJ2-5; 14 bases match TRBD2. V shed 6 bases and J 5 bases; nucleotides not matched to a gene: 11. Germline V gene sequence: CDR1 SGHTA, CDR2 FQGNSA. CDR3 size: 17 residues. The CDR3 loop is CASRSGTSGSEGETQYF. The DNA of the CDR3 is TGTGCCAGCAGGTCGGGGACTAGCGGGAGTGAGGGGGAGACCCAGTACTTC.

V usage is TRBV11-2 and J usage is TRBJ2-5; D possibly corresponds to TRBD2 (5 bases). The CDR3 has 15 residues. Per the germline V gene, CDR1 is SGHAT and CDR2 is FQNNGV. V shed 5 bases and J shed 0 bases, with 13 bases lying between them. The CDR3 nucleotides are TGTGCCAGCAGCCAAACCCCCGGGAACCAAGAGACCCAGTACTTC. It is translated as CASSQTPGNQETQYF.

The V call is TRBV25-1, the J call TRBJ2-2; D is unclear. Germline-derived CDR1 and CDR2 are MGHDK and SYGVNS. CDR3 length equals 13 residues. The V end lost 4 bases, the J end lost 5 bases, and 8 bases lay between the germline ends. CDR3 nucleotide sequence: TGTGCCAGCAGTGGTCTACAGACCGGGGAGCTGTTTTTT. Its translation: CASSGLQTGELFF. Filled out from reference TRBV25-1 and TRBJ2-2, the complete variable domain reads EADIYQTPRYLVIGTGKKITLECSQTMGHDKMYWYQQDPGMELHLIHYSYGVNSTEKGDLSSESTVSRIRTEHFPLTLESARPSHTSQYLCASSGLQTGELFFGEGSRLTVL.

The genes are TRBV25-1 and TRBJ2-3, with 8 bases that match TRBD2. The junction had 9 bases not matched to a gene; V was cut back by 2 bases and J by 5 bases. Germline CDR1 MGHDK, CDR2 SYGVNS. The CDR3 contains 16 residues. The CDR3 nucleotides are TGTGCCAGCAGTGAAGTTCCGGGACTAGGCGGAGATACGCAGTATTTT. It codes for CASSEVPGLGGDTQYF. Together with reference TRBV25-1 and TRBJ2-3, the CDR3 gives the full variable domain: EADIYQTPRYLVIGTGKKITLECSQTMGHDKMYWYQQDPGMELHLIHYSYGVNSTEKGDLSSESTVSRIRTEHFPLTLESARPSHTSQYLCASSEVPGLGGDTQYFGPGTRLTVL.

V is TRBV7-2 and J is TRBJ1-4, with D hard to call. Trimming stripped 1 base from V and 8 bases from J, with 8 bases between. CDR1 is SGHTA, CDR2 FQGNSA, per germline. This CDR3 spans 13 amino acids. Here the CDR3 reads CASSLVAGEKLFF. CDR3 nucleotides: TGTGCCAGCAGCTTAGTGGCAGGAGAAAAACTGTTTTTT.

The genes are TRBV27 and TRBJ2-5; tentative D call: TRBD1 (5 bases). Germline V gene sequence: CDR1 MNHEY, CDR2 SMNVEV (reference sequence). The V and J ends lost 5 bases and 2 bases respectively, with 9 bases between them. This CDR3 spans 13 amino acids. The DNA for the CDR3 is TGTGCCAGCAGTCGGACACTGCAAGAGACCCAGTACTTC. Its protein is CASSRTLQETQYF.

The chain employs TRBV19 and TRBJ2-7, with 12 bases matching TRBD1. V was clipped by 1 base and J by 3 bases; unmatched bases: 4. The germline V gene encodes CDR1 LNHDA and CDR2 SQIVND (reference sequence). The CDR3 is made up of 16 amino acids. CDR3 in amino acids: CASSIAGTGGDYEQYF. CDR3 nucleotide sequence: TGTGCCAGTAGTATAGCTGGGACAGGGGGCGACTACGAGCAGTACTTC.